The T cell receptor beta chain under discussion was sequenced for a study of blood T cell repertoires in COVID-19. As for the study in general: The samples span acute and convalescent COVID-19 from the United States, Italy and Spain. PBMCs, B-cell-depleted T cells, or T cells provided the cDNA or gDNA that made up the material.

Original data processing: Estimation of nucleated cell counts was performed using reference gene primer amplification. Sequencing used immunoSEQ multiplex PCR; TCRdb keeps in-frame clones, though not all of them. That table supplies the V and J calls and clone size; D and trimming were determined from the DNA. The table lists under 300,000 clones, roughly nine tenths of them singletons. Looked up from germline, CDR1 is SGDLS and CDR2 is YYNGEE. The CDR3 totals 15 residues. Germline trimming cut 4 bases from V and 0 bases from J; bases unmatched to any gene: 2. The sequenced sample was peripheral blood. The receptor comes from a man aged 60 to 69 with acute or convalescent COVID-19. This chain joins TRBV9 and TRBJ2-1; 9 nucleotides agree with TRBD2. The CDR3, as DNA: TGTGCCAGCAGCCAACTAGCGGGCTCCTACAATGAGCAGTTCTTC. It encodes CASSQLAGSYNEQFF.